What follows describes a single T cell receptor beta chain. Its antigen is still unknown. V was trimmed by 0 bases and J by 0 bases, leaving 11 bases between them. Germline values: CDR1 SEHNR, CDR2 FQNEAQ (reference sequence). The CDR3 is 17 amino acids. Version v3.0 of the immunoSEQ assay was performed at survey level. Sequenced by immunoSEQ multiplex PCR; TCRdb stores in-frame clones only, minus some. The sample yields 20,000 to 25,000 clones, around 80% seen once. This entry comes from a study of long-term antiretroviral therapy in people with HIV. General observations from the study: Upon ART, diversity increased but remained lower than transplant donor controls.

The source was unsorted PBMCs, collected 1.2 years after starting antiretroviral therapy. The receptor comes from a woman in her 40s with HIV. The V gene is TRBV7-9, the J gene TRBJ1-4; D not resolved. The CDR3 reads CASSLADGPPTNEKLFF. Here the CDR3 DNA reads TGTGCCAGCAGCTTAGCCGACGGACCCCCAACTAATGAAAAACTGTTTTTT.